This T cell receptor beta chain was documented in a study of shared clonotypes between healthy human individuals. Study summary: Each donor's CD8 memory used one plate, CD8 naive two, each CD4 subset three.

Terminally differentiated effector memory CD45RA+ cells were excluded by CCR7 positive selection of CD45RO-negative cells. The donors, all of them Caucasian adults, lived in Nashville, Tennessee. Study outcomes and limitations: Donors were few, which limited the genetic and exposure-history diversity represented.

Notes on this clone: The antigen is undetermined. Other DNA sequences in this specimen translate into the identical CDR3.

Each sorted subset replicate got 200 ng genomic DNA, roughly 30,000 genomes. TCRdb's table, derived via immunoSEQ multiplex PCR, lists solely in-frame clones and lacks some. Of millions of clones listed, about 93% were seen once; the top ten hold more than 1.5%. The CDR3 has 13 amino acids. From germline, CDR1 is MNHEY and CDR2 SMNVEV (reference sequence). V was clipped by 5 bases and J by 0 bases, with 8 bases between them. This receptor was taken from a man aged 18 to 30 in good health. Some clones in this sample may be carry-over from other donors' samples. This chain joins TRBV27 and TRBJ2-7; TRBD1 might be the D (6 bases). The sample consisted of naive CD8+ T cells from PBMCs. CDR3 in DNA: TGTGCCAGCAGTGACAGGAGCTCCTACGAGCAGTACTTC. It is translated as CASSDRSSYEQYF.